The clone carrying this T cell receptor (beta chain) was observed a single time. The data were taken from a study of blood T cell repertoires in COVID-19. Study-level background: Nucleic acid was either cDNA or gDNA, and it came from T cells, B-cell-depleted T cells, or PBMCs.

Produced via immunoSEQ multiplex PCR; TCRdb's table is partial and in-frame only. The sample lists about 350,000 clones; more than 75% were seen once. The CDR3 length is 19 residues. V gave up 0 bases and J gave up 5 bases; unmatched junction bases: 19. Germline V CDR1 and CDR2: SGHRS, YFSETQ. The age range of participants was about 18 to 90 years, with residence in under 25 US areas. The source is a woman in her thirties who had recovered from COVID-19. This chain joins TRBV5-1 and TRBJ2-5, with 7 bases that match TRBD2. The sequencing sample was made of PBMCs or T cells enriched from blood (not recorded which). The CDR3 bases are TGCGCCAGCAGCTTGGTCGGTAGCGGGCGAGCCTCTGTAGGGGAGACCCAGTACTTC. Translating it yields CASSLVGSGRASVGETQYF.